A single sample gave rise to the 3 T cell receptor beta chains below, sequenced in a study of cytomegalovirus exposure and HLA in healthy donors. With 60 Vbeta and 13 Jbeta primers, the PCR was carried out. Data came from immunoSEQ multiplex PCR; TCRdb stores just in-frame clones and leaves some out. The data contain more than 95,000 clones, 65% to 80% of them singletons. Material for sequencing was PBMCs. These TCRs come from a female donor in good health and CMV-seropositive.

V is TRBV2 and J is TRBJ2-3; TRBD2 might be the D (6 bases). Per germline, CDR1 SNHLY and CDR2 FYNNEI. The CDR3 consists of 15 residues. The V gene lost 3 bases and the J gene lost 0 bases, with 10 bases spanning the gap. Here the CDR3 DNA reads TGTGCCAGCAGTGAGGACTACCCTAGCACAGATACGCAGTATTTT. Amino acid sequence: CASSEDYPSTDTQYF.

The chain uses TRBV11-3 and TRBJ2-7; maybe TRBD2 (5 bases). V shed 1 base and J shed 7 bases, with 14 bases lying between them. The CDR3 runs 14 residues. CDR1 and CDR2 from the germline V gene are SGHNT and YENEEA. This chain's CDR3 is CASSLANSPGEQYF. CDR3 coding DNA: TGTGCCAGCAGCTTAGCTAACAGCCCGGGAGAGCAGTACTTC.

This clone was counted between two and nine times. The rearrangement links TRBV2 to TRBJ2-7; D uncertain. The CDR3 loop spans 13 amino acids. V shed 7 bases and J shed 2 bases, with 12 bases lying between them. Germline V gene data show CDR1 as SNHLY and CDR2 as FYNNEI. The CDR3 DNA reads TGTGCCAGCAATGGAGTTTTTACCTACGAGCAGTACTTC. It codes for CASNGVFTYEQYF. Together with reference TRBV2 and TRBJ2-7, the CDR3 gives the full variable domain: EPEVTQTPSHQVTQMGQEVILRCVPISNHLYFYWYRQILGQKVEFLVSFYNNEISEKSEIFDDQFSVERPDGSNFTLKIRSTKLEDSAMYFCASNGVFTYEQYFGPGTRLTVT.